The 20 T cell receptor beta chains listed next were all sequenced from one sample in a study of blood T cell repertoires in COVID-19. Generated by immunoSEQ multiplex PCR, the TCRdb table keeps only in-frame clones and is missing some. Of some 140,000 clones in the sample, approximately 79% were seen once. The sample was peripheral blood. Receptor source: a man in his 60s with acute or convalescent COVID-19.

J is TRBJ2-1 and V is TRBV10-1; D not resolved. CDR1 WNHNN and CDR2 SYGVQD come from the germline V gene (reference sequence). The CDR3 has 16 amino acids. The V end lost 0 bases, the J end lost 6 bases, and 15 bases lay between the germline ends. The CDR3 region has the DNA TGCGCCAGCAGTGAGTCGATAGCTAGTCGGTCCAATGAGCAGTTCTTC. Residues: CASSESIASRSNEQFF.

The V gene is TRBV6-5, the J gene TRBJ2-7, with 13 bases that match TRBD2. Germline V CDR1 and CDR2: MNHEY, SVGAGI. This CDR3 has 15 residues. Trimming at V came to 7 bases and at J to 5 bases, leaving 8 bases not matched to a gene. The CDR3 loop is CASTWTSGSLNEQYF. CDR3 nucleotides: TGTGCCAGCACCTGGACTAGCGGGAGTCTCAACGAGCAGTACTTC.

The V call is TRBV6-1, the J call TRBJ1-5; a weak D match, TRBD1 (5 bases). Germline lookup yields CDR1 MNHNS and CDR2 SASEGT. The V end lost 2 bases, the J end lost 7 bases, and 18 bases lay between the germline ends. The CDR3 runs 16 residues. The CDR3 loop reads CASSERSVGKGQPQHF. CDR3 DNA sequence: TGTGCCAGCAGTGAAAGGTCCGTCGGCAAGGGGCAGCCCCAGCATTTT.

V and J are TRBV7-3 and TRBJ2-5; D might be TRBD2 (6 bases). The V and J ends lost 2 bases and 5 bases respectively, with 12 bases between them. Germline lookup yields CDR1 SGHTA and CDR2 FQGTGA. CDR3 length equals 14 residues. The CDR3 is CASSLGLAGETQYF. In nucleotides, the CDR3 is TGTGCCAGCAGCTTAGGGTTGGCGGGGGAGACCCAGTACTTC.

In its sample, this clone was seen a few times. CDR3 region: CASSAENGGSIYNEQFF. The CDR3, as DNA: TGTGCCAGTAGTGCAGAGAACGGCGGGAGTATCTACAATGAGCAGTTCTTC. The gene calls are TRBV19 and TRBJ2-1; TRBD2 agrees at 7 bases. Germline V gene data show CDR1 as LNHDA and CDR2 as SQIVND (reference sequence). Trimming cost V 5 bases and J 3 bases; bases outside gene matches: 13. CDR3 length equals 17 residues.

This chain connects TRBV19 to TRBJ2-1, with D maybe TRBD2 (5 bases). The CDR3 loop spans 13 amino acids. Germline-derived CDR1 and CDR2 are LNHDA and SQIVND (reference sequence). Trimming left V 7 bases short and J 6 bases short, with 13 bases between. In DNA, the CDR3 is TGTGCCAGTACCGGAGGCGCGCGCAATGAGCAGTTCTTC. Translated: CASTGGARNEQFF.

This chain connects TRBV6-5 to TRBJ1-2, with D possibly being TRBD1 (6 bases). This CDR3 is built from 13 residues. V dropped 5 bases and J dropped 5 bases, with 12 bases sitting between them. Germline V gene sequence: CDR1 MNHEY, CDR2 SVGAGI. The CDR3 coding sequence is TGTGCCAGCAGTCACGGGACACCTTATGGCTACACCTTC. Its translation is CASSHGTPYGYTF.

The J gene is TRBJ2-7, the V gene TRBV5-6; 7 bases are shared with TRBD2. V was pared by 2 bases and J by 9 bases, with 2 bases of the junction left unmatched. The CDR3 extends over 11 amino acids. Germline CDR1 reads SGHDT; CDR2 reads YYEEEE. The CDR3 DNA is TGTGCCAGCAGCTTAGGCGGGGGGCAGTACTTC. Residues: CASSLGGGQYF.

The rearrangement joins TRBV19 to TRBJ1-1; 8 bases agree with TRBD1. Germline values: CDR1 LNHDA, CDR2 SQIVND (reference sequence). The CDR3 length is 16 residues. The trim removed 10 bases at V and 0 bases at J, leaving 13 bases unmatched. Written as DNA, the CDR3 is TGTGCCATCACCGGGGCAGGGGGCCATATGAACACTGAAGCTTTCTTT. Residues: CAITGAGGHMNTEAFF.

This rearrangement joins TRBV5-1 to TRBJ2-1; TRBD2 matches 8 bases. Germline assignment: CDR1 SGHRS and CDR2 YFSETQ. The CDR3 has 15 residues. Trimming took 0 bases from V and 4 from J; bases not matched to a gene: 3. The CDR3 spells CASSLEVAGYNEQFF. CDR3 coding DNA: TGCGCCAGCAGCTTGGAGGTAGCGGGGTACAATGAGCAGTTCTTC.

A few counts support this clone. The chain carries TRBV5-1 and TRBJ2-7, with TRBD1 identical over 7 bases. The V gene end was trimmed by 5 bases and the J gene end by 6 bases; junction bases not matched to a gene: 11. The CDR3 runs to 14 residues. Germline CDR1 reads SGHRS; CDR2 reads YFSETQ. The CDR3 is CASRDTLTGTEQYF. The DNA of the CDR3 is TGCGCCAGCAGAGACACGCTGACAGGGACCGAGCAGTACTTC.

This clone was detected only once. The chain joins TRBV2 to TRBJ1-2; no reliable D call. Germline assignment: CDR1 SNHLY and CDR2 FYNNEI. Trimming shortened V by 2 bases and J by 2 bases, and 9 bases separated the two germline ends. CDR3 length: 14 amino acids. The CDR3 is CASSESLRNYGYTF. CDR3 coding DNA: TGTGCCAGCAGTGAAAGCCTCCGAAACTATGGCTACACCTTC. The full variable domain, in which reference TRBV2 and TRBJ1-2 provide the parts outside the CDR3, is EPEVTQTPSHQVTQMGQEVILRCVPISNHLYFYWYRQILGQKVEFLVSFYNNEISEKSEIFDDQFSVERPDGSNFTLKIRSTKLEDSAMYFCASSESLRNYGYTFGSGTRLTVV.

About this clone itself: The same CDR3 arises from other DNA sequences in this sample as well. The chain carries TRBV9 and TRBJ1-1; a possible D gene is TRBD1 (6 bases). Germline loops: CDR1 SGDLS, CDR2 YYNGEE. The CDR3 runs to 13 residues. V gave up 0 bases and J gave up 5 bases, with 8 bases separating them. The CDR3 sequence is CASSVATGTEAFF. CDR3 in DNA: TGTGCCAGCAGCGTAGCTACAGGGACTGAAGCTTTCTTT.

The gene calls are TRBV27 and TRBJ2-5; TRBD2 agrees at 10 bases. J lost 6 bases, V lost 5 bases, and 9 bases had no gene match. The CDR3 extends over 15 amino acids. Germline V gives CDR1 MNHEY, CDR2 SMNVEV (reference sequence). The DNA of the CDR3 is TGTGCCAGCAGTGGACTAGCGGAATTTGGGAAGACCCAGTACTTC. Its protein is CASSGLAEFGKTQYF.

The chain recombines TRBV6-6 with TRBJ2-3, with 7 bases aligning to TRBD2. The ends lost 5 bases at V and 2 bases at J; junction bases unmatched: 7. The CDR3 runs 15 residues. CDR1 and CDR2 from the germline V gene are MNHNY and SVGAGI (reference sequence). The CDR3 DNA sequence: TGTGCCAGCAGTCTGGCAGCGGGAAACACAGATACGCAGTATTTT. Encoded protein: CASSLAAGNTDTQYF.

A single count supports this clone. V gene TRBV2 combines with J gene TRBJ1-4; TRBD1 matches at 11 bases. J gave up 8 bases and V 5 bases, and 16 bases lay outside the gene matches. The CDR3 consists of 18 residues. Looked up from germline, CDR1 is SNHLY and CDR2 is FYNNEI. CDR3 nucleotides: TGTGCCAGCAGTTTCATAGGCCCATCGGACAGGGGGCTGGAAAAACTGTTTTTT. Its translation: CASSFIGPSDRGLEKLFF.

The V and J genes are TRBV7-3 and TRBJ2-2; the D is unclear. Trimming stripped 2 bases from V and 7 bases from J, with 5 bases between. CDR1 is SGHTA and CDR2 is FQGTGA in the germline V gene. The CDR3 has 12 amino acids. The CDR3 nucleotides read TGTGCCAGCAGCTTACTCCGCGGGGAGCTGTTTTTT. This encodes CASSLLRGELFF.

V usage is TRBV7-2 and J usage is TRBJ2-7, with 7 bases identical to TRBD2. The CDR3 is 15 amino acids. V was pared by 2 bases and J by 6 bases, with 10 bases of the junction left unmatched. Germline CDR1 reads SGHTA; CDR2 reads FQGNSA. The CDR3 DNA sequence: TGTGCCAGCAGCTTACCCGCGGGTCCGGGGGGCGAGCAGTACTTC. Translation gives CASSLPAGPGGEQYF.

This chain connects TRBV3-1 (or the pseudogene TRBV3-2) to TRBJ2-3; 7 nucleotides match TRBD1. Trimming at V came to 1 base and at J to 5 bases, leaving 6 bases not matched to a gene. The V gene's germline CDR1 is LGHDT and CDR2 YNNKEL (reference sequence). The CDR3 length is 15 residues. The CDR3 loop reads CASSQGGGAGDTQYF. In DNA, the CDR3 is TGTGCCAGCAGCCAAGGAGGGGGCGCGGGAGATACGCAGTATTTT.

This chain links TRBV24-1 with TRBJ2-1; TRBD2 matches 9 bases. V was pared by 4 bases and J by 7 bases, with 7 bases of the junction left unmatched. The CDR3 covers 15 residues. CDR1 KGHDR and CDR2 SFDVKD come from the germline V gene. CDR3 protein: CATSEPGTSFNEQFF. The CDR3 region has the DNA TGTGCCACCAGTGAACCCGGGACTAGCTTTAATGAGCAGTTCTTC.